The next 2 T cell receptor beta chains were all read from a single sample in a study of Ad26.COV2.S vaccination and SARS-CoV-2 variants. Here immunoSEQ multiplex PCR was the method, and the copy in TCRdb shows in-frame clones only, minus some. The table lists more than 300,000 clones, approximately 86% of them singletons. Treatment here: roughly 20 received Ad26.COV2.S at low or high dose, single or two shots; 5 received placebo; per-sample allocation not given. Specimens were obtained on day 63 following the first vaccine or placebo injection. This specimen was peripheral blood, taken in a trial of Ad26.COV2.S vaccine versus placebo. The receptors were sampled from a person between 18 and 65 years old who received the Ad26.COV2.S COVID-19 vaccine or a placebo.

The chain uses TRBV5-1 and TRBJ2-5; 9 bases line up with TRBD2. CDR3 size: 14 residues. CDR1 and CDR2 (germline): SGHRS, YFSETQ. With V trimmed by 4 bases and J by 3 bases, 4 bases remained unmatched. This CDR3 is CASSIAGVEETQYF. Here the CDR3 DNA reads TGCGCCAGCAGCATAGCGGGGGTCGAAGAGACCCAGTACTTC.

This clone has just a few counts. The J gene is TRBJ1-5, the V gene TRBV4-2; 7 positions match TRBD1. The CDR3 has 17 residues. Germline CDR1 is LGHNA and CDR2 is YNFKEQ. Trimming took 1 base from V and 3 from J; bases not matched to a gene: 9. The CDR3 here is CASSQAPPRGDNQPQHF. In nucleotides, the CDR3 is TGTGCCAGCAGCCAAGCCCCTCCCAGGGGGGACAATCAGCCCCAGCATTTT.